A single sample gave rise to the 2 T cell receptor beta chains below, sequenced in a study of human T cells and chemical hapten exposure. From the RACE reads, TCRdb called clonotypes with MiXCR, one entry per CDR3 protein. Of 60,000 to 70,000 distinct CDR3 sequences in the sample, around 9.9% are singletons; the top ten hold around 4.8%. Time point in this sample: pre-sensitization, week 0. Treatment indicated: therapeutic diphenylcyclopropenone sensitization with weekly scalp DPC. This sample comprised whole blood, obtained in connection with sensitization to the hapten diphenylcyclopropenone (DPC). The receptors here all came from a woman aged 45 to 65 with alopecia areata. Some clones in this sample may be carry-over from other donors' samples.

This clonotype has at least ten counts. V usage is TRBV28 and J usage is TRBJ1-1; D is perhaps TRBD1 (5 bases). CDR1 and CDR2 from the germline V gene are MDHEN and SYDVKM. The V and J ends lost 6 bases and 10 bases respectively, with 18 bases between them. The CDR3 length is 13 residues. The CDR3: CASSQPVGVGAFF. The CDR3 DNA reads as TGTGCCAGCAGCCAACCCGTGGGGGTTGGAGCTTTCTTT.

The chain links TRBV6-6 to TRBJ2-7; D is perhaps TRBD1 (6 bases). Germline V gene data show CDR1 as MNHNY and CDR2 as SVGAGI (reference sequence). Trimming pared 6 bases from V and 0 bases from J, leaving 18 bases between. This CDR3 is 16 amino acids long. CDR3 sequence (DNA): TGTGCCAGCAGCGGACAGATACAGGGACACTCCTACGAGCAGTACTTC. It is translated as CASSGQIQGHSYEQYF.